In this sample, the clone carrying this T cell receptor beta chain turned up once. Its antigen is not known. Sequencing was performed with immunoSEQ multiplex PCR; in TCRdb, only in-frame clones are kept and a portion is missing. The table lists about 4,800 clones, more than 70% of them singletons, with about 8.8% in the top ten. Normal lung was sampled as far from the tumour as possible, at least 3 cm. Template was genomic DNA from frozen, unsorted single-cell suspensions. Germline loops: CDR1 SGHRS, CDR2 YFSETQ. The CDR3 extends over 14 amino acids. Trimming pared 0 bases from V and 7 bases from J, leaving 14 bases between. This sample is drawn from a study of immune cell composition in non-small cell lung cancer. Overall study results and limits: Tumour-associated clones >0.5% occurred in under 35% of adenocarcinomas, 75% of squamous. TIL tumour reactivity correlated with maximal tumour-associated clone frequency in adenocarcinoma. Dominant in vivo tumour-associated clones were not shown to share tumour-reactive sequences.

The sequenced sample was non-adjacent lung tissue. The V gene is TRBV5-1, the J gene TRBJ2-7; D might be TRBD1 or TRBD2, each matching 6 bases. This clonotype was obtained from a human donor with non-small cell lung cancer. CDR3 residues: CASSLGQAGGEQYF. In DNA form, the CDR3 reads TGCGCCAGCAGCTTGGGACAGGCCGGAGGGGAGCAGTACTTC.